Below are 32 T cell receptor beta chains sequenced from a single sample in a study of shared clonotypes between healthy human individuals. The table came from immunoSEQ multiplex PCR; TCRdb's copy has only in-frame clones and leaves some out. The sample contains about 490,000 clones, more than 75% of which appear only once. The source material was PBMCs. Receptors were obtained from a woman aged 40 to 50 in good health. Some clones in this sample may be carry-over from other donors' samples.

A word on this clone: The germline gene is not matched at one end of the junction; a read error may be the cause. The identical CDR3 is also encoded by other nucleotide sequences in the sample. The CDR3 is CAWTLSGRRADTQYF. The DNA of the CDR3 is TGTGCTTGGACCTTGAGCGGGAGAAGGGCAGATACGCAGTATTTT. The chain employs TRBV30 and TRBJ2-3; 8 bases agree with TRBD2. CDR1 is GTSNPN, CDR2 SVGIG, per germline (reference sequence). This CDR3 region has 15 residues.

V gene TRBV9 combines with J gene TRBJ2-1; 13 positions agree with TRBD2. The V and J ends lost 4 bases and 5 bases, in that order; junction bases with no gene match: 3. Germline loops: CDR1 SGDLS, CDR2 YYNGEE. This CDR3 contains 15 residues. The CDR3 spells CASSRTSGGHNEQFF. The CDR3 DNA reads as TGTGCCAGCAGCAGGACTAGCGGGGGCCACAATGAGCAGTTCTTC. The full variable domain, with the rest looked up from reference TRBV9 and TRBJ2-1, is DSGVTQTPKHLITATGQRVTLRCSPRSGDLSVYWYQQSLDQGLQFLIQYYNGEERAKGNILERFSAQQFPDLHSELNLSSLELGDSALYFCASSRTSGGHNEQFFGPGTRLTVL.

As to this clone: This sequence is one base from a far larger clone and is likely a read error. This chain links TRBV5-1 with TRBJ2-7, with D hard to call. The CDR3 has 14 amino acids. Germline V gene data show CDR1 as SGHRS and CDR2 as YFSETQ. Here the CDR3 reads CTSSLASVRSEQYF. The CDR3 DNA follows: TGCACCAGCAGCTTGGCCAGTGTTAGGTCCGAGCAGTACTTC. The full variable domain, in which reference TRBV5-1 and TRBJ2-7 provide the parts outside the CDR3, is KAGVTQTPRYLIKTRGQQVTLSCSPISGHRSVSWYQQTPGQGLQFLFEYFSETQRNKGNFPGRFSGRQFSNSRSEMNVSTLELGDSALYLCTSSLASVRSEQYFGPGTRLTVT.

The V gene is TRBV7-3, the J gene TRBJ2-7; D remains unclear. Germline loops: CDR1 SGHTA, CDR2 FQGTGA. Deletions cut 2 bases from V and 0 bases from J, with 14 bases between. The CDR3 runs to 16 residues. The CDR3 nucleotides are TGTGCCAGCAGCTTATCGGTCGGACCGCCCTCCTACGAGCAGTACTTC. Its translation is CASSLSVGPPSYEQYF.

V and J are TRBV2 and TRBJ2-5; tentative D call: TRBD2 (6 bases). This CDR3 is 14 amino acids long. V was cut by 8 bases and J by 1 base, with 14 bases left in between. Germline loops: CDR1 SNHLY, CDR2 FYNNEI. CDR3 loop: CASGGTASQETQYF. DNA for the CDR3: TGTGCCAGCGGGGGGACGGCTAGCCAAGAGACCCAGTACTTC.

J is TRBJ1-3 and V is TRBV27; D possibly corresponds to TRBD1 (6 bases). Per the germline V gene, CDR1 is MNHEY and CDR2 is SMNVEV (reference sequence). The CDR3 covers 13 residues. Trimming pared 6 bases from V and 8 bases from J, leaving 14 bases between. The CDR3 sequence: CASRGTGRDTIYF. Here the CDR3 DNA reads TGTGCCAGCAGGGGAACAGGGCGGGACACCATATATTTT.

The rearrangement links TRBV30 to TRBJ1-2; D is ambiguous. V was shortened by 4 bases and J by 13 bases, with 22 bases between the two germline ends. The CDR3 length is 13 residues. From germline, CDR1 is GTSNPN and CDR2 SVGIG (reference sequence). This CDR3 reads CAWTTGIYTGGTF. CDR3 in DNA: TGTGCCTGGACCACCGGGATCTACACCGGCGGCACCTTC.

The chain employs TRBV30 and TRBJ2-2; the D is unclear. Germline CDR1 GTSNPN, CDR2 SVGIG (reference sequence). CDR3 length equals 15 residues. Trimming left V 3 bases short and J 6 bases short, with 17 bases between. CDR3 protein: CAWRGGGFEAGELFF. CDR3 in DNA: TGTGCCTGGAGGGGTGGCGGCTTCGAGGCCGGGGAGCTGTTTTTT.

Comment on this clone: The same CDR3 also results from other DNA sequences found in this sample. The chain recombines TRBV4-2 with TRBJ2-3; 12 positions agree with TRBD2. Per the germline V gene, CDR1 is LGHNA and CDR2 is YNFKEQ. Trimming removed 6 bases from V and 5 bases from J; junction bases left unmatched: 12. The CDR3 is 17 amino acids. DNA of the CDR3: TGTGCCAGCAGTCAGAATCCCTCGACTAGCGGGAGAGATACGCAGTATTTT. Translation gives CASSQNPSTSGRDTQYF.

This chain uses TRBV30 with TRBJ1-6, with 9 bases matching TRBD1. With 8 bases clipped from V and 11 bases from J, the junction kept 7 bases outside the gene matches. Germline V gene sequence: CDR1 GTSNPN, CDR2 SVGIG (reference sequence). The CDR3 has 12 residues. CDR3 nucleotide sequence: TGTGCCCGGGGACAGGGTGGGACACCCCTCCACTTT. This sequence encodes CARGQGGTPLHF.

The V gene is TRBV5-1, the J gene TRBJ2-3, with D perhaps TRBD2 (6 bases). The CDR3 totals 17 residues. The V gene lost 3 bases and the J gene lost 0 bases, with 17 bases spanning the gap. Germline V gene data show CDR1 as SGHRS and CDR2 as YFSETQ. CDR3 loop: CASSYPLADSSTDTQYF. CDR3 sequence (DNA): TGCGCCAGCAGCTATCCCTTAGCGGACTCTAGCACAGATACGCAGTATTTT. Filled out from reference TRBV5-1 and TRBJ2-3, the complete variable domain reads KAGVTQTPRYLIKTRGQQVTLSCSPISGHRSVSWYQQTPGQGLQFLFEYFSETQRNKGNFPGRFSGRQFSNSRSEMNVSTLELGDSALYLCASSYPLADSSTDTQYFGPGTRLTVL.

This chain uses TRBV14 with TRBJ1-4; 9 nucleotides align to TRBD1. Unmatched junction bases numbered 9, after V lost 4 bases and J lost 15 bases. The CDR3 loop spans 13 amino acids. The germline gives CDR1 SGHDN, CDR2 FVKESK. CDR3: CASSLGTGTNLFF. In DNA, the CDR3 is TGTGCCAGCAGCCTTGGGACAGGGACGAACTTGTTTTTT.

The rearrangement links TRBV7-2 to TRBJ2-3; D remains unclear. Germline CDR1 SGHTA, CDR2 FQGNSA. The CDR3 length is 14 residues. Deletions cut 5 bases from V and 1 base from J, with 10 bases between. CDR3 coding DNA: TGTGCCAGCAGCCCCGAGGTAGGCACAGATACGCAGTATTTT. Translating it yields CASSPEVGTDTQYF.

This clone was counted only a few times. The chain has TRBV7-9 and TRBJ1-5; D is uncertain. CDR1 is SEHNR and CDR2 is FQNEAQ in the germline V gene (reference sequence). This CDR3 comprises 12 residues. V was clipped by 5 bases and J by 5 bases, with 7 bases between them. The CDR3 coding sequence is TGTGCCAGCAGCCTAGGCTATCAGCCCCAGCATTTT. It is translated as CASSLGYQPQHF.

V usage is TRBV7-2 and J usage is TRBJ2-7, with D possibly matching TRBD1 (6 bases). The ends were cut back, 5 bases at V and 3 bases at J, with 17 bases in the middle. In germline, CDR1 is SGHTA, CDR2 FQGNSA. The CDR3 length is 15 residues. The CDR3 DNA sequence: TGTGCCAGCAGCATCACCTCCCGGACAGACTACGAGCAGTACTTC. This codes for CASSITSRTDYEQYF.

This chain connects TRBV27 to TRBJ2-1; D not resolved. The germline CDR1 and CDR2 sequences are MNHEY and SMNVEV (reference sequence). Trimming left V 2 bases short and J 4 bases short, with 9 bases between. The CDR3 is made up of 14 amino acids. DNA for the CDR3: TGTGCCAGCAGTTTAGGGGAAGGGTACAATGAGCAGTTCTTC. It codes for CASSLGEGYNEQFF.

This chain connects TRBV13 to TRBJ2-7; D remains unclear. The V gene lost 0 bases and the J gene lost 2 bases, with 14 bases spanning the gap. CDR1 and CDR2 (germline): PRHDT, FYEKMQ (reference sequence). This CDR3 has 16 amino acids. CDR3 protein: CASSLGRGIHTYEQYF. Written as DNA, the CDR3 is TGTGCCAGCAGCTTAGGCCGAGGAATACATACCTACGAGCAGTACTTC.

This clone occurred a few times. This specimen includes other DNA sequences encoding the same CDR3. The J gene is TRBJ2-5, the V gene TRBV5-1; no clear D. This CDR3 is 14 amino acids long. Per germline, CDR1 SGHRS and CDR2 YFSETQ. Between the trimmed V and J ends, which lost 0 bases and 2 bases, there was a span of 8 bases. The CDR3 bases are TGCGCCAGCAGCTTGGGGACGGCTCAAGAGACCCAGTACTTC. Translated, it gives CASSLGTAQETQYF.

This clone was observed at least ten times. The identical CDR3 is also encoded by other nucleotide sequences in the sample. V usage is TRBV11-2 and J usage is TRBJ2-6; D is possibly TRBD1 (6 bases). V lost 4 bases and J 1 base, leaving 20 bases between the germline ends. Looked up from germline, CDR1 is SGHAT and CDR2 is FQNNGV. The CDR3 runs 19 residues. Written as DNA, the CDR3 is TGTGCCAGCAGCTCACCGTGGGGGCCAATGGGTTCTGGGGCCAACGTCCTGACTTTC. This codes for CASSSPWGPMGSGANVLTF.

V usage is TRBV18 and J usage is TRBJ1-2; 10 bases align to TRBD1. V was clipped by 4 bases and J by 3 bases; unmatched bases: 5. This CDR3 spans 15 amino acids. Germline V gene lookup returns CDR1 KGHSH and CDR2 LQKENI. The CDR3 loop is CASSLDRGQYYGYTF. CDR3 in DNA: TGTGCCAGCTCACTTGACAGGGGGCAATACTATGGCTACACCTTC.

The rearrangement joins TRBV5-4 to TRBJ2-2, with 7 bases fitting TRBD1. Losses at the gene ends were 5 bases for V and 2 bases for J; bases not matched to a gene: 6. Germline loops: CDR1 SGHNT, CDR2 YYREEE (reference sequence). This CDR3 contains 15 residues. CDR3 sequence reads: CASRHRDSNTGELFF. The CDR3 DNA reads TGTGCCAGCAGACACCGGGACAGCAACACCGGGGAGCTGTTTTTT. Full variable domain (missing parts from reference TRBV5-4 and TRBJ2-2): ETGVTQSPTHLIKTRGQQVTLRCSSQSGHNTVSWYQQALGQGPQFIFQYYREEENGRGNFPPRFSGLQFPNYSSELNVNALELDDSALYLCASRHRDSNTGELFFGEGSRLTVL.

This clone was observed at least ten times. This sequence joins TRBV28 and TRBJ2-3; a possible D gene is TRBD2 (7 bases). V lost 3 bases and J lost 1, with 11 bases in between. Germline V gene lookup returns CDR1 MDHEN and CDR2 SYDVKM. The CDR3 totals 15 residues. The CDR3 loop reads CASSFRGAGTDTQYF. As DNA, the CDR3 is TGTGCCAGCAGTTTCCGGGGGGCCGGCACAGATACGCAGTATTTT.

Regarding this clone: The junction and the germline gene differ at one end; a read error may be behind it. Other DNA sequences in this sample translate to the same CDR3. The chain carries TRBV2 and TRBJ1-1, with 10 nucleotides matching TRBD1. Germline CDR1 and CDR2: SNHLY and FYNNEI. This CDR3 has 16 amino acids. The CDR3 DNA sequence: TGTGCCAGCAGGACAGGGGGCTGGGGTTTGAACACTGAAGCTTTCTTC. Its protein is CASRTGGWGLNTEAFF.

This clone was seen many times. V gene TRBV18 combines with J gene TRBJ2-7; tentatively, D is TRBD1 (5 bases). V was trimmed by 2 bases and J by 3 bases, leaving 8 bases between them. The V gene's germline CDR1 is KGHSH and CDR2 LQKENI. The CDR3 has 13 amino acids. This CDR3 reads CASSPNTGYEQYF. The DNA for the CDR3 is TGTGCCAGCTCACCAAACACAGGCTACGAGCAGTACTTC.

V gene TRBV5-1 combines with J gene TRBJ2-1; perhaps TRBD2 as D (6 bases). Germline CDR1 and CDR2: SGHRS and YFSETQ. This CDR3 comprises 15 residues. V lost 4 bases and J 5 bases, leaving 16 bases between the germline ends. The CDR3 DNA reads TGCGCCAGCAGCCCCCGGCAGGGAGGCAACAATGAGCAGTTCTTC. It codes for CASSPRQGGNNEQFF.

The chain links TRBV18 to TRBJ2-4; either TRBD1 or TRBD2 may fit D (5 bases each). The CDR3 length is 14 residues. V was pared by 3 bases and J by 4 bases, with 10 bases between. CDR1 and CDR2 from the germline V gene are KGHSH and LQKENI. CDR3 protein: CASSPRDEKNIQYF. Here the CDR3 DNA reads TGTGCCAGCTCACCTCGGGACGAAAAAAACATTCAGTACTTC.

V and J are TRBV5-5 and TRBJ2-4, with D perhaps given as TRBD1 or TRBD2 (5 bases each). Trimming left V 1 base short and J 6 bases short, with 11 bases between. CDR3 length: 14 residues. The V gene's germline CDR1 is SGHKS and CDR2 YYEKEE (reference sequence). This CDR3 is CASSLSVGPNIQYF. CDR3 DNA: TGTGCCAGCAGCTTGTCTGTGGGACCAAACATTCAGTACTTC.

The chain links TRBV29-1 to TRBJ2-1; D is unclear. The ends were cut back, 3 bases at V and 7 bases at J, with 10 bases in the middle. This CDR3 spans 12 amino acids. Per the germline V gene, CDR1 is SQVTM and CDR2 is ANQGSEA. In DNA form, the CDR3 reads TGCAGCGTTGAGGGTCGGTGGAATGAGCAGTTCTTC. This translates into CSVEGRWNEQFF.

V gene TRBV9 combines with J gene TRBJ2-2, with 7 bases aligning to TRBD1. The length of the CDR3 is 16 residues. With 3 bases clipped from V and 0 bases from J, the junction kept 5 bases outside the gene matches. Germline-derived CDR1 and CDR2 are SGDLS and YYNGEE. The CDR3 sequence: CASSASTGTNTGELFF. CDR3 coding DNA: TGTGCCAGCAGCGCCTCGACAGGGACGAACACCGGGGAGCTGTTTTTT.

This chain links TRBV29-1 with TRBJ2-5, with D perhaps given as TRBD1 or TRBD2 (5 bases each). The J call is in doubt because the DNA end fits TRBJ2-7 better. This CDR3 region has 13 residues. Germline CDR1 and CDR2: SQVTM and ANQGSEA. CDR3 sequence reads: CSVLMQGAGEQYF. The CDR3 nucleotides read TGCAGCGTTCTGATGCAGGGTGCGGGCGAGCAGTACTTC.

The V gene is TRBV27, the J gene TRBJ1-2; a possible D gene is TRBD1 (5 bases). The CDR3 is 14 amino acids. V lost 7 bases and J lost 4, with 16 bases in between. The germline V gene has CDR1 MNHEY and CDR2 SMNVEV (reference sequence). The CDR3 DNA is TGTGCCAGCAAATCGAGGGCCGACAGCTATGGCTACACCTTC. As protein: CASKSRADSYGYTF.

This clone was seen a few times. A much larger clone differs by one base, so this may be a read error. The chain uses TRBV6-4 and TRBJ1-5; TRBD1 aligns across 8 bases. The V gene's germline CDR1 is MRHNA and CDR2 SNTAGT. The CDR3 consists of 15 residues. Trimming took 3 bases from V and 1 from J; bases not matched to a gene: 2. The CDR3 nucleotides are TGTGCCAGCAGTGAGACAGGGGAAAGCAATCAGCCCCAGCATTTT. Translating gives CASSETGESNQPQHF.